These 15 T cell receptor beta chains originate from one sample sequenced in a study of blood T cell repertoires in COVID-19. The assay was immunoSEQ multiplex PCR, and TCRdb's table has in-frame clones only and misses some. The sample holds about 350,000 clones; about 90% are singletons and the top ten take 1%. The specimen sequenced was PBMCs or T cells enriched from blood (not recorded which). These receptors all come from a woman under 40 who had recovered from COVID-19.

The V gene is TRBV27, the J gene TRBJ1-5; D remains unclear. The CDR3 extends over 15 amino acids. Deletions cut 3 bases from V and 1 base from J, with 10 bases between. Germline V CDR1 and CDR2: MNHEY, SMNVEV (reference sequence). The CDR3: CASSLEGGSNQPQHF. As DNA, the CDR3 is TGTGCCAGCAGTTTGGAGGGTGGGAGCAATCAGCCCCAGCATTTT.

This clone was found a few times. CDR3 residues: CASSPGQRNTEAFF. CDR3 bases: TGTGCCAGCAGTCCAGGACAGCGGAACACTGAAGCTTTCTTT. The rearrangement links TRBV2 to TRBJ1-1; D possibly corresponds to TRBD1 (6 bases). Germline V gene sequence: CDR1 SNHLY, CDR2 FYNNEI. V gave up 5 bases and J gave up 1 base, with 11 bases separating them. CDR3 length: 14 amino acids.

This clone has only one observation. V gene TRBV30 combines with J gene TRBJ1-5; 8 bases map to TRBD1. The V gene's germline CDR1 is GTSNPN and CDR2 SVGIG (reference sequence). J gave up 1 base and V 4 bases, and 6 bases lay outside the gene matches. The CDR3 runs to 15 residues. CDR3: CAWKQGGNSNQPQHF. The CDR3 DNA sequence: TGTGCCTGGAAACAGGGGGGAAACAGCAATCAGCCCCAGCATTTT. Full variable domain (remainder filled in from reference TRBV30 and TRBJ1-5): SQTIHQWPATLVQPVGSPLSLECTVEGTSNPNLYWYRQAAGRGLQLLFYSVGIGQISSEVPQNLSASRPQDRQFILSSKKLLLSDSGFYLCAWKQGGNSNQPQHFGDGTRLSIL.

The chain employs TRBV7-9 and TRBJ1-6; D gene uncertain. Per the germline V gene, CDR1 is SEHNR and CDR2 is FQNEAQ (reference sequence). The length of the CDR3 is 14 residues. V lost 6 bases, J lost 5 bases, and 11 bases lay in between. This chain's CDR3 is CASSLEQNNSPLHF. CDR3 DNA: TGTGCCAGCAGTCTCGAACAGAATAATTCACCCCTCCACTTT. The full variable domain, rest sourced from reference TRBV7-9 and TRBJ1-6, is DTGVSQNPRHKITKRGQNVTFRCDPISEHNRLYWYRQTLGQGPEFLTYFQNEAQLEKSRLLSDRFSAERPKGSFSTLEIQRTEQGDSAMYLCASSLEQNNSPLHFGNGTRLTVT.

V is TRBV19 and J is TRBJ1-1, with D possibly being TRBD1 (5 bases). Germline CDR1 LNHDA, CDR2 SQIVND (reference sequence). This CDR3 has 14 residues. With 7 bases removed from V and 6 bases from J, the gap between germline ends came to 18 bases. CDR3 amino acids: CASTFGGLVAEAFF. The DNA for the CDR3 is TGTGCCAGTACCTTCGGGGGACTCGTCGCTGAAGCTTTCTTT.

The gene calls are TRBV2 and TRBJ1-1; 7 nucleotides match TRBD1. The germline CDR1 and CDR2 sequences are SNHLY and FYNNEI. CDR3 length: 13 amino acids. V lost 6 bases to trimming and J lost 4 bases; unmatched junction nucleotides: 5. The CDR3 spells CASREQGSTEAFF. The CDR3 region has the DNA TGTGCCAGCAGGGAACAGGGGAGCACTGAAGCTTTCTTT.

The CDR3 nucleotides are TGTGCCAGCAGTGACTACAGCAAGAGTTACAATGAGCAGTTCTTC. It specifies CASSDYSKSYNEQFF. This chain uses TRBV2 with TRBJ2-1; D is ambiguous. Trimming took 3 bases from V and 4 from J, leaving 13 bases between them. CDR3 length: 15 residues. From germline, CDR1 is SNHLY and CDR2 FYNNEI. The full variable domain, with the rest looked up from reference TRBV2 and TRBJ2-1, is EPEVTQTPSHQVTQMGQEVILRCVPISNHLYFYWYRQILGQKVEFLVSFYNNEISEKSEIFDDQFSVERPDGSNFTLKIRSTKLEDSAMYFCASSDYSKSYNEQFFGPGTRLTVL.

V gene TRBV9 combines with J gene TRBJ2-7; no firm D call. Looked up from germline, CDR1 is SGDLS and CDR2 is YYNGEE. Trimming pared 0 bases from V and 4 bases from J, leaving 14 bases between. The CDR3 extends over 15 amino acids. The CDR3 DNA sequence: TGTGCCAGCAGCGTAGAAGTTGGCAGAAAGTACGAGCAGTACTTC. This gives the protein CASSVEVGRKYEQYF.

The chain links TRBV7-2 to TRBJ2-1; no clear D gene. This CDR3 has 14 residues. In germline, CDR1 is SGHTA, CDR2 FQGNSA. Trimming left V 5 bases short and J 6 bases short, with 14 bases between. Here the CDR3 DNA reads TGTGCCAGCAGCCCTGAGCGCCGGCTCAATGAGCAGTTCTTC. Its protein is CASSPERRLNEQFF.

The CDR3 DNA follows: TGCGCCAGCAGCCAGGGACAGGCAAACACTGAAGCTTTCTTT. As protein: CASSQGQANTEAFF. The rearrangement joins TRBV4-1 to TRBJ1-1; 8 bases map to TRBD1. The germline gives CDR1 MGHRA, CDR2 YSYEKL. The CDR3 is made up of 14 amino acids. The J segment lost 2 bases and the V segment lost 3 bases, leaving 2 bases of the junction unmatched.

V gene TRBV6-2 or TRBV6-3 combines with J gene TRBJ2-7; 8 bases match TRBD2. J was trimmed by 0 bases and V by 5 bases; bases with no gene match: 6. The CDR3 has 15 residues. CDR1 and CDR2 (germline): MNHEY, SVGEGT. Here the CDR3 reads CASSQPGGSSYEQYF. DNA for the CDR3: TGTGCCAGCAGTCAGCCGGGGGGGAGCTCCTACGAGCAGTACTTC.

Of note for this clone: This sample also contains other DNA sequences that code for the same CDR3. V is TRBV19 and J is TRBJ2-1; 15 positions agree with TRBD2. This CDR3 comprises 15 residues. Germline V gene data show CDR1 as LNHDA and CDR2 as SQIVND (reference sequence). The ends lost 8 bases at V and 4 bases at J; junction bases unmatched: 3. The CDR3 loop is CASRTSGGAYNEQFF. CDR3 nucleotides: TGTGCCAGTCGGACTAGCGGGGGGGCATACAATGAGCAGTTCTTC.

The chain recombines TRBV3-1 (or the pseudogene TRBV3-2) with TRBJ2-7, with D maybe TRBD1 (6 bases). CDR1 and CDR2 (germline): LGHDT, YNNKEL (reference sequence). The CDR3 sequence is 14 residues long. V gave up 4 bases and J gave up 2 bases, with 12 bases separating them. Written as DNA, the CDR3 is TGTGCCAGCAGCCGCGTAGGGGGAACCTACGAGCAGTACTTC. Its translation is CASSRVGGTYEQYF.

J is TRBJ2-3 and V is TRBV7-6, with 12 bases that match TRBD2. The CDR3 length is 16 residues. Germline values: CDR1 SGHVS, CDR2 FNYEAQ. The ends lost 5 bases at V and 4 bases at J; junction bases unmatched: 7. The CDR3 protein is CASSDRLAGDSDTQYF. The CDR3 DNA reads TGTGCCAGCAGCGACCGACTAGCGGGGGATTCAGATACGCAGTATTTT. Full variable domain (outside the CDR3, taken from reference TRBV7-6 and TRBJ2-3): GAGVSQSPRYKVTKRGQDVALRCDPISGHVSLYWYRQALGQGPEFLTYFNYEAQQDKSGLPNDRFSAERPEGSISTLTIQRTEQRDSAMYRCASSDRLAGDSDTQYFGPGTRLTVL.

This clone has a single count. This chain links TRBV5-1 with TRBJ1-2; perhaps TRBD1 as D (6 bases). The CDR3 loop spans 14 amino acids. V shed 2 bases and J shed 5 bases, with 13 bases lying between them. Germline CDR1 and CDR2: SGHRS and YFSETQ. The CDR3 sequence: CASSLGPGEYGYTF. The CDR3 region has the DNA TGCGCCAGCAGCTTAGGTCCAGGGGAATATGGCTACACCTTC. Full variable domain (outside the CDR3, taken from reference TRBV5-1 and TRBJ1-2): KAGVTQTPRYLIKTRGQQVTLSCSPISGHRSVSWYQQTPGQGLQFLFEYFSETQRNKGNFPGRFSGRQFSNSRSEMNVSTLELGDSALYLCASSLGPGEYGYTFGSGTRLTVV.